The T cell receptor (beta chain) described here comes from a study of identical twins. Study-wide results and limits: Out-of-frame TCR alpha sharing in monozygotic twins exceeded recombination model predictions.

Trimming shortened V by 0 bases and J by 0 bases, and 22 bases separated the two germline ends. The CDR3 contains 20 residues. Germline V CDR1 and CDR2: SGHRS, YFSETQ. About this clonotype itself: The antigen is undetermined.

TCRdb re-derived calls from the 5' RACE reads in MiXCR, one entry per CDR3 protein. The sample consists of about 240,000 distinct CDR3 sequences, about 11% of them appearing once. V and J are TRBV5-1 and TRBJ2-4; a possible D gene is TRBD1 (5 bases). The receptor comes from a man over 45 in good health. What was sequenced was memory T cells sorted from blood. CDR3 region: CASSLASDIRTIRAKNIQYF. CDR3 bases: TGCGCCAGCAGCTTGGCCTCGGACATAAGGACGATCCGAGCCAAAAACATTCAGTACTTC.